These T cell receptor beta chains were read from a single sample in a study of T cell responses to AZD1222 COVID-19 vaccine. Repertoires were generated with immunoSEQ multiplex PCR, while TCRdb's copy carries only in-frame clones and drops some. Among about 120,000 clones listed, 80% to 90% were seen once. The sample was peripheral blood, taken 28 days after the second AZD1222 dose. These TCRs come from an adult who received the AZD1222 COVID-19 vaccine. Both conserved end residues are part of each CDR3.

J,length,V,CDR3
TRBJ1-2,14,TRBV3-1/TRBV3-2,CASTQGGASNGYTF
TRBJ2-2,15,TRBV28,CASSPTGVSTGELFF
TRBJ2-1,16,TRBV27,CASSLLGGDINNEQFF
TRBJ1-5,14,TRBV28,CAIGGTGGNQPQHF
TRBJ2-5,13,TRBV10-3,CAIGRRGGETQYF
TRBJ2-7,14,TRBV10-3,CAITPGTSESVQYF
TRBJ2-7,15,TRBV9,CASSVTGTLGDEQYF
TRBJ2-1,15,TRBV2,CASSDEGGRVNEQFF
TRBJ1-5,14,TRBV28,CASLNQPGLQPQHF
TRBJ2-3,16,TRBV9,CASSVGGTGYSDTQYF
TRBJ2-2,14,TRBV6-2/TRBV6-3,CASSYSGATGELFF
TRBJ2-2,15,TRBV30,CAWSVLDRDTGELFF
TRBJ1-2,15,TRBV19,CASSTDQGRGYGYTF
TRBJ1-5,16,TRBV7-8,CASSQRDRGINQPQHF
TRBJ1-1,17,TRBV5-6,CASSLSGRVLGNTEAFF
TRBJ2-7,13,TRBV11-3,CASSLELYYEQYF
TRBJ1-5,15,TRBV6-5,CASSYSQARGQPQHF
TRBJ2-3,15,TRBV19,CASSISGGQPDTQYF
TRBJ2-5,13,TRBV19,CASSLAELGAQYF
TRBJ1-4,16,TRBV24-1,CATSDLGLATNEKLFF
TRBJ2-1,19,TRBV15,CATSREHLWRGDRNNEQFF
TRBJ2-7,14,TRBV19,CASSIGRESDEQYF
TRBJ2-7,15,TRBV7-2,CASSLTGGVPYEQYF
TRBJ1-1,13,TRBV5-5,CASSPDRATEAFF
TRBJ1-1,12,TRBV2,CASSELGTEAFF
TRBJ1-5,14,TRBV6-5,CASRAYSYNQPQHF
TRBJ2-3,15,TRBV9,CATSRGLAGDDTQYF
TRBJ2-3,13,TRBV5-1,CASTPGPTDTQYF
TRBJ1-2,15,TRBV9,CASSVGAASSVGYTF
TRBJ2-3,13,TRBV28,CASSSGSTDTQYF
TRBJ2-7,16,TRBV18,CASSPGRSFLSYEQYF
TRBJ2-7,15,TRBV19,CAREGHRKGSYEQYF
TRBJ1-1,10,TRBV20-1,CSARALEGFF
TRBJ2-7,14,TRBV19,CASSTTSQGYEQYF
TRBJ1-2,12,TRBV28,CASSLSGYGYTF
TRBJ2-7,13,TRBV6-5,CASRGDGGYEQYF
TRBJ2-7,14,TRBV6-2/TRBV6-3,CASSNFGQGGEQYF
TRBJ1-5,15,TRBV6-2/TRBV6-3,CASSSGQGINQPQHF
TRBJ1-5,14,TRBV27,CASARRDSNQPQHF
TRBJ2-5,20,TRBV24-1,CATSDFGQGVDGGYQETQYF
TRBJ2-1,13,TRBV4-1,CASSRDRDNEQFF
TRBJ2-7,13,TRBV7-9,CASSARGDYEQYF
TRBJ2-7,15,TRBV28,CASSSGGLGSYEQYF
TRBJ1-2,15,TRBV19,CASSSVAGGSIGYTF
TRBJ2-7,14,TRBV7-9,CASSSRAGGREQYF
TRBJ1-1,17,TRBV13,CASSSPGTGEMNTEAFF
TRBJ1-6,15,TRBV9,CASSVLQGGDSPLHF
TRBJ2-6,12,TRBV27,CASTSGANVLTF
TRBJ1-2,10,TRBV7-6,CASGAYGYTF
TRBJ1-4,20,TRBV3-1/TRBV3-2,CASSQDWTPTPLQLMKNCFF
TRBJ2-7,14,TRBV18,CASSLRQAPYEQYF
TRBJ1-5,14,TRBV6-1,CASSEAWGRQPQHF
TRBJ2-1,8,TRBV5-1,CVQYEQFF
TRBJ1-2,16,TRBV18,CASSPTTGPPRRGYTF
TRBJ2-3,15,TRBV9,CASSFSGRATDTQYF
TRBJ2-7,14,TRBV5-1,CASSLLGVPYEQYF
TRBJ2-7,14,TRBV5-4,CASSFDRKAYEQYF
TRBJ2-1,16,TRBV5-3,CARSRLSGSPYNEQFF
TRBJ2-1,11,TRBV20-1,CSARSGDEQFF